A single sample is the source of the 9 T cell receptor beta chains below, sequenced in a study of blood T cell repertoires in COVID-19. The repertoire was sequenced with immunoSEQ multiplex PCR; TCRdb's copy has only in-frame clones and lacks some. Of about 330,000 clones in the sample, roughly 86% were seen once. The sample was peripheral blood. The receptors here all came from a woman aged 45 to 65 with acute or convalescent COVID-19.

The rearrangement joins TRBV27 to TRBJ1-5; D possibly corresponds to TRBD1 (6 bases). Germline V lookup: CDR1 MNHEY, CDR2 SMNVEV (reference sequence). This CDR3 is 13 amino acids long. With 6 bases removed from V and 3 bases from J, the gap between germline ends came to 9 bases. CDR3 DNA: TGTGCCAGCAGCCCGGGACACAATCAGCCCCAGCATTTT. Encoded protein: CASSPGHNQPQHF.

This clone turned up a few times. The chain carries TRBV14 and TRBJ1-1, with D unclear. The CDR3 is made up of 15 amino acids. V lost 2 bases and J lost 0, with 10 bases in between. Germline assignment: CDR1 SGHDN and CDR2 FVKESK. The CDR3 nucleotides are TGTGCCAGCAGCCAAATGGGGAGGATGAACACTGAAGCTTTCTTT. Translating it yields CASSQMGRMNTEAFF.

This chain connects TRBV6-6 to TRBJ1-5; TRBD1 is a possible D gene (6 bases). The CDR3 length is 13 residues. V lost 7 bases, J lost 5 bases, and 12 bases lay in between. Germline CDR1 is MNHNY and CDR2 is SVGAGI (reference sequence). The CDR3 sequence is CASMRGADQPQHF. Here the CDR3 DNA reads TGTGCCAGCATGCGGGGGGCAGATCAGCCCCAGCATTTT.

The chain joins TRBV21-1 to TRBJ1-6; TRBD1 is the table's D call and was not checked against the DNA. TRBV21-1 corresponds to a pseudogene. The CDR3 runs 16 residues. The CDR3 DNA sequence: TGTGCCAGCAGCAAAGAGTATTGGACAGAGAATTCACCCCTCCACTTT. It is translated as CASSKEYWTENSPLHF.

The rearrangement links TRBV9 to TRBJ2-2; D might be TRBD2 (5 bases). Germline V gene lookup returns CDR1 SGDLS and CDR2 YYNGEE. Deletions cut 4 bases from V and 6 bases from J, with 13 bases between. The CDR3 length is 14 residues. CDR3 DNA: TGTGCCAGCAGCCACCCCGGAGGCCCCGGGGAGCTGTTTTTT. This sequence encodes CASSHPGGPGELFF. Looking up the rest from reference TRBV9 and TRBJ2-2 gives the full variable domain: DSGVTQTPKHLITATGQRVTLRCSPRSGDLSVYWYQQSLDQGLQFLIQYYNGEERAKGNILERFSAQQFPDLHSELNLSSLELGDSALYFCASSHPGGPGELFFGEGSRLTVL.

The gene calls are TRBV24-1 and TRBJ1-5; a weak D match, TRBD1 (6 bases). V shed 3 bases and J shed 2 bases, with 13 bases lying between them. CDR1 and CDR2 (germline): KGHDR, SFDVKD. The CDR3 has 16 amino acids. The DNA of the CDR3 is TGTGCCACCAGTGATGCGGGGGCTCCGGGCAATCAGCCCCAGCATTTT. Protein: CATSDAGAPGNQPQHF.

The rearrangement links TRBV2 to TRBJ2-3, with TRBD2 as a possible D gene (6 bases). Germline-derived CDR1 and CDR2 are SNHLY and FYNNEI. Trimming took off 2 bases at V and 0 bases at J, with 15 bases between the two ends. This CDR3 spans 17 amino acids. CDR3: CASSEPRDLGSTDTQYF. CDR3 in DNA: TGTGCCAGCAGTGAACCCCGGGACTTAGGTAGCACAGATACGCAGTATTTT.

The chain is built from TRBV5-1 and TRBJ2-2, with TRBD2 identical over 8 bases. This CDR3 comprises 16 residues. After removal of 4 bases from V and 1 base from J, the junction contained 6 bases not matched to a gene. From germline, CDR1 is SGHRS and CDR2 YFSETQ. This CDR3 reads CASSPDLAGNTGELFF. DNA for the CDR3: TGCGCCAGCAGCCCCGATCTAGCGGGGAACACCGGGGAGCTGTTTTTT.

J is TRBJ2-2 and V is TRBV27; perhaps TRBD2 as D (6 bases). The CDR3 covers 14 residues. CDR1 and CDR2 from the germline V gene are MNHEY and SMNVEV (reference sequence). V lost 6 bases and J 1 base, leaving 9 bases between the germline ends. The CDR3 loop is CASSAGRNTGELFF. In nucleotides, the CDR3 is TGTGCCAGCAGCGCCGGGAGGAACACCGGGGAGCTGTTTTTT.